Following are 22 T cell receptor beta chains from one sample sequenced in a study of T cells in Graves' hyperthyroidism and ophthalmopathy. Researchers amplified the TCR beta CDR3 regions from RNA transcripts. During a first-round RT-PCR of the TCR CDR3, the HTBI primer set was used. In TCRdb, the multiplex PCR reads were re-called with MiXCR into one record per CDR3 protein. The sample shows approximately 400,000 distinct CDR3 sequences, about 15% of them seen only once. Sample: blood. Receptors were obtained from a woman aged 55-69 years with Graves' hyperthyroidism.

This clonotype was seen many times. V usage is TRBV2 and J usage is TRBJ2-1, with 8 bases that match TRBD2. J lost 4 bases, V lost 7 bases, and 6 bases had no gene match. Germline CDR1 SNHLY, CDR2 FYNNEI. CDR3 length equals 14 residues. The chain's CDR3 is CASKSREAYNEQFF. The DNA for the CDR3 is TGTGCCAGCAAGTCGCGGGAGGCATACAATGAGCAGTTCTTC.

This clonotype appeared many times. The CDR3 nucleotides read TGTGCCAGCAGCGTAGCTACAGGGGATGGCCAGCCCCAGCATTTT. This translates into CASSVATGDGQPQHF. The rearrangement uses TRBV9 and TRBJ1-5, with 7 bases aligning to TRBD1. Trimming removed 0 bases from V and 7 bases from J; junction bases left unmatched: 7. In germline, CDR1 is SGDLS, CDR2 YYNGEE. CDR3 length: 15 residues.

This clonotype was observed at least ten times. This chain uses TRBV5-1 with TRBJ2-2; a weak D match, TRBD1 (5 bases). Germline V lookup: CDR1 SGHRS, CDR2 YFSETQ. V dropped 5 bases and J dropped 1 base, with 9 bases sitting between them. The length of the CDR3 is 14 residues. This CDR3 is CASRSGLNTGELFF. Written as DNA, the CDR3 is TGCGCCAGCAGGTCAGGGCTGAACACCGGGGAGCTGTTTTTT.

This clonotype appeared many times. This chain uses TRBV18 with TRBJ1-5; the match to TRBD1 covers 7 bases. This CDR3 has 14 amino acids. The germline gives CDR1 KGHSH, CDR2 LQKENI. V gave up 6 bases and J gave up 3 bases; unmatched junction bases: 5. The CDR3 DNA follows: TGTGCCAGCTCCCAGGACAGGCTCAATCAGCCCCAGCATTTT. Translated, it gives CASSQDRLNQPQHF.

As regards this clonotype: Being one base from a much bigger clone, this may be a read error. The chain joins TRBV12-3 or TRBV12-4 to TRBJ2-7; 10 nucleotides line up with TRBD2. The CDR3 sequence is 15 residues long. The V and J ends lost 6 bases and 7 bases, in that order; junction bases with no gene match: 12. The CDR3: CASSPPGLARGEQYF. The CDR3 coding sequence is TGTGCCAGCAGCCCACCGGGACTAGCGAGAGGTGAGCAGTACTTC.

The genes are TRBV19 and TRBJ2-2; D unclear. In germline, CDR1 is LNHDA, CDR2 SQIVND (reference sequence). CDR3 size: 14 residues. V lost 7 bases, J lost 5 bases, and 14 bases lay in between. The CDR3 region is CASILGPGTGELFF. CDR3 nucleotides: TGTGCCAGTATCCTCGGGCCTGGAACCGGGGAGCTGTTTTTT.

This clonotype was seen a handful of times. V usage is TRBV20-1 and J usage is TRBJ2-1; 11 bases are shared with TRBD2. V trimming: 0 bases; J trimming: 4 bases; junction bases outside the gene matches: 5. Germline loops: CDR1 DFQATT, CDR2 SNEGSKA (reference sequence). The CDR3 length is 16 residues. The DNA of the CDR3 is TGCAGTGCTAGAGATTCGCTAGCGGGAGGATACAATGAGCAGTTCTTC. Amino acid sequence: CSARDSLAGGYNEQFF.

This clonotype has a count of ten or more. This chain connects TRBV2 to TRBJ2-3; 9 bases are a match to TRBD2. V shed 5 bases and J 3 bases; nucleotides not matched to a gene: 9. Germline assignment: CDR1 SNHLY and CDR2 FYNNEI. The CDR3 spans 16 residues. The CDR3 loop is CASSTLGAGGTDTQYF. In DNA form, the CDR3 reads TGTGCCAGCAGTACCCTAGGAGCGGGAGGAACAGATACGCAGTATTTT.

This clonotype was found many times. The chain links TRBV2 to TRBJ2-3, with TRBD2 matching 9 bases. The ends lost 7 bases at V and 3 bases at J; junction bases unmatched: 17. The V gene's germline CDR1 is SNHLY and CDR2 FYNNEI. The CDR3 is 18 residues long. The CDR3 DNA is TGTGCCAGCACAGCCTGGGCGACTAGCGGTTCAGGGACAGATACGCAGTATTTT. Translating gives CASTAWATSGSGTDTQYF.

This clonotype was observed many times. The rearrangement uses TRBV30 and TRBJ1-3; D gene unclear. The CDR3 loop spans 15 amino acids. The V end lost 0 bases, the J end lost 1 base, and 10 bases lay between the germline ends. Germline V gives CDR1 GTSNPN, CDR2 SVGIG (reference sequence). The DNA of the CDR3 is TGTGCCTGGAGTGTCCACAGCGGATCTGGAAACACCATATATTTT. Translating it yields CAWSVHSGSGNTIYF.

The rearrangement uses TRBV27 and TRBJ1-1; 9 bases align to TRBD1. The CDR3 covers 16 residues. V lost 2 bases, J lost 4 bases, and 8 bases stayed unmatched. Germline loops: CDR1 MNHEY, CDR2 SMNVEV (reference sequence). The CDR3 nucleotides are TGTGCCAGCAGTTTAGAGACAGGGGGAGATAGCACTGAAGCTTTCTTT. Translating gives CASSLETGGDSTEAFF.

This chain connects TRBV9 to TRBJ2-1; TRBD2 is a possible D gene (5 bases). There are 15 residues in the CDR3. In germline, CDR1 is SGDLS, CDR2 YYNGEE. V was clipped by 0 bases and J by 8 bases, with 15 bases between them. CDR3 protein: CASSVGLASIHEQFF. Here the CDR3 DNA reads TGTGCCAGCAGCGTAGGTCTAGCTTCGATCCATGAGCAGTTCTTC.

This clonotype has only a few counts. The genes are TRBV25-1 and TRBJ1-4; D gene unclear. The V end was cut by 4 bases, the J end by 10 bases, with 16 bases between. The CDR3 contains 14 residues. Germline-derived CDR1 and CDR2 are MGHDK and SYGVNS. Here the CDR3 DNA reads TGTGCCAGCAGTGGGTCGGCAGCATGGGGAAAACTGTTTTTT. Encoded protein: CASSGSAAWGKLFF.

This clonotype has ten or more counts. This sequence joins TRBV28 and TRBJ2-7; 10 nucleotides line up with TRBD2. V was clipped by 3 bases and J by 2 bases; unmatched bases: 7. The germline CDR1 and CDR2 sequences are MDHEN and SYDVKM. This CDR3 is built from 16 residues. The CDR3 is CASSFRIAGGTYEQYF. The DNA of the CDR3 is TGTGCCAGCAGTTTCCGTATAGCGGGAGGAACCTACGAGCAGTACTTC.

This sequence joins TRBV18 and TRBJ1-1; TRBD1 is a possible D gene (6 bases). There are 13 residues in the CDR3. V shed 2 bases and J shed 6 bases, with 10 bases lying between them. Germline V gives CDR1 KGHSH, CDR2 LQKENI. The CDR3 spells CASSPTGFAEAFF. The CDR3 bases are TGTGCCAGCTCACCAACAGGGTTCGCTGAAGCTTTCTTT.

This clonotype was counted many times. This sequence joins TRBV5-1 and TRBJ2-3, with TRBD2 matching 9 bases. Trimming took 0 bases from V and 2 from J; bases not matched to a gene: 4. Germline V gives CDR1 SGHRS, CDR2 YFSETQ. This CDR3 comprises 16 residues. CDR3 DNA: TGCGCCAGCAGCTTGGGACTAGCGGTATTCACAGATACGCAGTATTTT. Translating gives CASSLGLAVFTDTQYF. Based on the CDR3 plus reference TRBV5-1 and TRBJ2-3, the full variable domain is KAGVTQTPRYLIKTRGQQVTLSCSPISGHRSVSWYQQTPGQGLQFLFEYFSETQRNKGNFPGRFSGRQFSNSRSEMNVSTLELGDSALYLCASSLGLAVFTDTQYFGPGTRLTVL.

This clonotype was counted only a few times. The rearrangement uses TRBV28 and TRBJ2-3, with 11 nucleotides matching TRBD1. The CDR3 extends over 15 amino acids. The junction had 3 bases not matched to a gene; V was cut back by 3 bases and J by 4 bases. Germline CDR1 and CDR2: MDHEN and SYDVKM. The CDR3 DNA is TGTGCCAGCAGTTTGGGACAGGGGGTATCAGATACGCAGTATTTT. Its translation: CASSLGQGVSDTQYF.

This clonotype occurred many times. The V and J genes are TRBV20-1 and TRBJ2-7; 7 nucleotides match TRBD1. V lost 5 bases and J lost 2; bases outside the gene matches: 6. CDR1 and CDR2 (germline): DFQATT, SNEGSKA (reference sequence). The CDR3 covers 13 residues. The CDR3 sequence is CSARQGFTYEQYF. The CDR3 DNA sequence: TGCAGTGCTCGACAGGGTTTCACCTACGAGCAGTACTTC.

The chain links TRBV2 to TRBJ1-4; a weak D match, TRBD1 (6 bases). CDR3 length: 15 residues. V gave up 3 bases and J gave up 4 bases, with 12 bases separating them. Germline assignment: CDR1 SNHLY and CDR2 FYNNEI. This CDR3 is CASSEGGGLNEKLFF. The CDR3 region has the DNA TGTGCCAGCAGTGAGGGTGGGGGGCTTAATGAAAAACTGTTTTTT.

This clonotype was seen a few times. In this CDR3 the conserved last residue, phenylalanine or tryptophan, is missing, so a read error is likely. CDR3 loop: CASSIQENTEAFL. CDR3 DNA: TGCGCCAGCAGTATACAGGAGAACACTGAAGCTTTCCTT. The genes are TRBV5-1 and TRBJ1-1, with a tentative D call TRBD1 (5 bases). V lost 5 bases and J 1 base, leaving 9 bases between the germline ends. The CDR3 contains 13 residues. The germline gives CDR1 SGHRS, CDR2 YFSETQ.

In its sample, this clonotype was seen many times. V and J are TRBV12-3 or TRBV12-4 and TRBJ1-2; the match to TRBD1 covers 10 bases. V lost 7 bases to trimming and J lost 6 bases; unmatched junction nucleotides: 8. CDR3 size: 14 residues. CDR3 in amino acids: CASNRQGAVHGYTF. CDR3 sequence (DNA): TGTGCCAGCAACCGACAGGGGGCTGTCCATGGCTACACCTTC.

This clonotype has a handful of counts. The V call is TRBV4-1, the J call TRBJ1-6; D uncertain. V was clipped by 3 bases and J by 6 bases, with 18 bases between them. Germline V gives CDR1 MGHRA, CDR2 YSYEKL. CDR3 length equals 17 residues. The chain's CDR3 is CASSHSAGGRSNSPLHF. CDR3 in DNA: TGCGCCAGCAGCCATTCTGCGGGAGGGAGGTCTAATTCACCCCTCCACTTT.